The 5 T cell receptor beta chains reported below all come from one sample, sequenced in a study of cytomegalovirus exposure and HLA in healthy donors. PCR involved 60 Vbeta and 13 Jbeta primers. Sequencing was performed with immunoSEQ multiplex PCR; in TCRdb, only in-frame clones are kept and a portion is missing. In total, the table holds tens of thousands of clones. The sequencing sample was made of PBMCs. The source of these receptors is a man younger than 35 in good health and CMV-seropositive.

The chain carries TRBV6-5 and TRBJ2-7; a weak D match, TRBD1 (6 bases). This CDR3 has 15 amino acids. Trimming shortened V by 0 bases and J by 2 bases, and 11 bases separated the two germline ends. Germline loops: CDR1 MNHEY, CDR2 SVGAGI. The CDR3 here is CASSYSGAQAYEQYF. The CDR3 coding sequence is TGTGCCAGCAGTTACTCGGGGGCCCAAGCCTACGAGCAGTACTTC.

The chain recombines TRBV5-1 with TRBJ2-3; tentatively, D is TRBD2 (6 bases). The germline CDR1 and CDR2 sequences are SGHRS and YFSETQ. The CDR3 loop spans 16 amino acids. Trimming shortened V by 4 bases and J by 1 base, and 16 bases separated the two germline ends. The CDR3, as DNA: TGCGCCAGCAGCGCGGGGAGGAGGAGCGGCACAGATACGCAGTATTTT. The encoded protein is CASSAGRRSGTDTQYF.

The rearrangement links TRBV27 to TRBJ1-5, with 8 bases that match TRBD1. CDR3 length: 14 residues. Trimming took 6 bases from V and 6 from J; bases not matched to a gene: 7. The germline V gene has CDR1 MNHEY and CDR2 SMNVEV (reference sequence). The chain's CDR3 is CASRQTGGGQPQHF. CDR3 sequence (DNA): TGTGCCAGCAGGCAAACAGGGGGAGGTCAGCCCCAGCATTTT.

This chain joins TRBV19 and TRBJ2-2; 8 positions match TRBD1. With V trimmed by 1 base and J by 5 bases, 3 bases remained unmatched. CDR1 is LNHDA and CDR2 is SQIVND in the germline V gene (reference sequence). The CDR3 runs to 15 residues. The CDR3 sequence is CASSIGNRGTGELFF. The CDR3 region has the DNA TGTGCCAGTAGTATAGGGAACAGGGGGACCGGGGAGCTGTTTTTT. The full variable domain, rest sourced from reference TRBV19 and TRBJ2-2, is DGGITQSPKYLFRKEGQNVTLSCEQNLNHDAMYWYRQDPGQGLRLIYYSQIVNDFQKGDIAEGYSVSREKKESFPLTVTSAQKNPTAFYLCASSIGNRGTGELFFGEGSRLTVL.

V usage is TRBV2 and J usage is TRBJ1-2, with no clear D. CDR3 length: 13 residues. The ends were cut back, 5 bases at V and 1 base at J, with 8 bases in the middle. The germline gives CDR1 SNHLY, CDR2 FYNNEI. The CDR3 spells CASSRADNYGYTF. For the CDR3, the DNA is TGTGCCAGCAGTCGTGCAGATAACTATGGCTACACCTTC.